This T cell receptor (beta chain) was captured in a study of early T cells in non-severe SARS-CoV-2 infection. Study context: The authors sequenced bulk RNA from unsorted whole blood, leaving chains unpaired. Overall study findings and caveats: There was a bias toward anti-spike CD8 responses in VDJdb matching, which missed private and CD4 specificities.

The table lists this clonotype with many counts. Its antigen is as yet unknown. Unique molecular identifiers were affixed to single, distinct cDNA molecules. One entry per CDR3 protein, called by TCRdb with MiXCR from the 5' RACE reads. The sample has tens of thousands of distinct CDR3 sequences; about a tenth are singletons. CDR1 and CDR2 (germline): DFQATT, SNEGSKA (reference sequence). There are 14 residues in the CDR3. Between the trimmed V and J ends, which lost 6 bases and 6 bases, there was a span of 20 bases. The source of this sequence is an adult who was a healthcare worker with PCR-confirmed SARS-CoV-2 infection or an uninfected control (not recorded which). Specimen: whole blood. This chain connects TRBV20-1 to TRBJ1-1; D is uncertain. The CDR3 sequence is CSATFGVTGAEAFF. The CDR3 region has the DNA TGCAGTGCCACTTTCGGGGTTACTGGGGCTGAAGCTTTCTTT.